The source of this TCR beta chain is a study of shared clonotypes between healthy human individuals. Broader study findings: Sorted-subset sequencing, rarefaction showed, was incomplete despite large depth. The study generally estimated greater richness for naive than memory subsets.

The CDR3 runs 14 residues. Germline lookup yields CDR1 LGHNT and CDR2 FRNRAP. The V end lost 3 bases, the J end lost 3 bases, and 8 bases lay between the germline ends. Regarding this clone: Its antigen is currently unknown.

Once extracted for a subset, genomic DNA was divided evenly among several immunoSEQ plates. Source study methods: In the immunoSEQ data, sequences were junction-only and lacked quality scores, so filtering differed. TCRdb's table, derived via immunoSEQ multiplex PCR, lists solely in-frame clones and lacks some. V, J and clone size were drawn from that table, and D and trimming were deduced from the DNA. Of under 1,100,000 clones detected, around 74% appear once; the ten largest clones hold roughly 1.4%. The origin of this receptor is a man aged 18 to 30 in good health. This chain joins TRBV12-5 and TRBJ2-2, with D perhaps matching TRBD1 (6 bases). What was sequenced was memory CD4+ T cells sorted from blood. As for subset: CD45RA-negative fraction. CDR3 sequence reads: CASGLQGDTGELFF. The CDR3, as DNA: TGTGCTAGTGGTTTACAGGGCGACACCGGGGAGCTGTTTTTT.